This TCR beta chain was obtained from a study of cytomegalovirus exposure and HLA in healthy donors. Whole-study results and caveats: Researchers catalogued around 150 TCR beta chains as cytomegalovirus-associated. Upon later analysis, HLA-associated TCR beta chains proved more clonally expanded than other, equally common chains.

Donors consisted of healthy bone marrow donors. About this clone itself: No antigen is known for it.

The CDR3 has 14 amino acids. In germline, CDR1 is LNHDA, CDR2 SQIVND (reference sequence). The V segment lost 11 bases and the J segment 3 bases; nucleotides outside the gene matches: 10. PCR was performed using 60 Vbeta and 13 Jbeta primers. TCRdb's table, derived via immunoSEQ multiplex PCR, lists solely in-frame clones and lacks some. The sample lists over 100,000 clones, around three quarters occurring once. J is TRBJ1-5 and V is TRBV19; 7 nucleotides line up with TRBD1. The receptor's source is a woman between 50 and 59 years old in good health and CMV-seropositive. Sample: PBMCs. The CDR3 DNA reads TGTGCCGCTAGAGAGGGGGCTGACAATCAGCCCCAGCATTTT. Protein product: CAAREGADNQPQHF.